One and the same sample provided the 21 T cell receptor beta chains below, sequenced in a study of blood T cell repertoires in COVID-19. Using immunoSEQ multiplex PCR, the repertoire was profiled, and TCRdb retains in-frame clones only, with some absent. In the table there are roughly 150,000 clones, approximately 80% of which are singletons. The sequenced sample was PBMCs or T cells enriched from blood (not recorded which). The receptors here all came from a man in his forties who had recovered from COVID-19.

The CDR3 protein is CASSGLAGARETQYF. CDR3 coding DNA: TGTGCCAGCAGTGGCCTCGCGGGGGCAAGGGAGACCCAGTACTTC. V gene TRBV2 combines with J gene TRBJ2-5, with D possibly TRBD2 on 7 matching bases. The V and J ends lost 4 bases and 5 bases respectively, with 17 bases between them. This CDR3 spans 15 amino acids. The germline V gene encodes CDR1 SNHLY and CDR2 FYNNEI.

The gene calls are TRBV5-5 and TRBJ2-5, with a possible D match to TRBD2 (5 bases). V lost 4 bases and J 0 bases, leaving 16 bases between the germline ends. The CDR3 extends over 16 amino acids. CDR1 and CDR2 from the germline V gene are SGHKS and YYEKEE (reference sequence). DNA for the CDR3: TGTGCCAGCAGCCAGACGTTAGTGGACTACCAAGAGACCCAGTACTTC. This codes for CASSQTLVDYQETQYF.

This chain joins TRBV7-7 and TRBJ2-2; a weak D match, TRBD2 (6 bases). V gave up 5 bases and J gave up 0 bases, with 7 bases separating them. Germline-derived CDR1 and CDR2 are SSHAT and FNYEAQ (reference sequence). The CDR3 has 14 amino acids. CDR3 nucleotide sequence: TGTGCCAGCAGCACGGGAGCGAACACCGGGGAGCTGTTTTTT. It translates to CASSTGANTGELFF.

The V call is TRBV27, the J call TRBJ1-4; 9 nucleotides align to TRBD1. With V trimmed by 4 bases and J by 8 bases, 5 bases remained unmatched. This CDR3 contains 14 residues. The germline V gene encodes CDR1 MNHEY and CDR2 SMNVEV (reference sequence). The CDR3, as DNA: TGTGCCAGCAGTTCGGGACAGGGACGAGAAAAACTGTTTTTT. Protein product: CASSSGQGREKLFF.

The genes are TRBV5-4 and TRBJ1-5; 7 nucleotides match TRBD1. Trimming cost V 0 bases and J 6 bases; bases outside gene matches: 0. This CDR3 is 13 amino acids long. Looked up from germline, CDR1 is SGHNT and CDR2 is YYREEE (reference sequence). The CDR3 protein is CASSLEGAQPQHF. The CDR3 DNA reads as TGTGCCAGCAGCTTGGAGGGGGCTCAGCCCCAGCATTTT.

In this sample, this clone turned up once. The chain couples TRBV11-2 to TRBJ1-1; perhaps TRBD1 as D (5 bases). Germline CDR1 SGHAT, CDR2 FQNNGV. The CDR3 consists of 15 residues. V lost 1 base to trimming and J lost 2 bases, with 11 bases between them. DNA of the CDR3: TGTGCCAGCAGCTTAGCGAGTCAGGGTAACACTGAAGCTTTCTTT. It codes for CASSLASQGNTEAFF.

CDR3 sequence reads: CASSTTGTGPYNEQFF. The CDR3 DNA sequence: TGTGCCAGCAGCACAACCGGGACAGGGCCTTACAATGAGCAGTTCTTC. The V gene is TRBV9, the J gene TRBJ2-1; 9 bases fit TRBD1. Germline V gene sequence: CDR1 SGDLS, CDR2 YYNGEE. Trimming cost V 4 bases and J 4 bases; bases outside gene matches: 9. The CDR3 length is 16 residues.

The CDR3 nucleotides are TGTGCCAGCAGCTTCTCCTACTTCGGGGGTTCCGGAAACACCATATATTTT. It is translated as CASSFSYFGGSGNTIYF. J is TRBJ1-3 and V is TRBV9; the D gene is possibly TRBD1 (5 bases). The CDR3 is 17 amino acids. V was cut by 4 bases and J by 4 bases, with 21 bases left in between. Germline-derived CDR1 and CDR2 are SGDLS and YYNGEE.

The V call is TRBV7-3, the J call TRBJ2-2, with 10 bases that match TRBD1. The length of the CDR3 is 15 residues. With V trimmed by 5 bases and J by 4 bases, 4 bases remained unmatched. In germline, CDR1 is SGHTA, CDR2 FQGTGA. Here the CDR3 reads CASSVRTGGTGELFF. The CDR3, as DNA: TGTGCCAGCAGCGTAAGGACAGGGGGCACCGGGGAGCTGTTTTTT. Full variable domain (outside the CDR3, taken from reference TRBV7-3 and TRBJ2-2): GAGVSQTPSNKVTEKGKYVELRCDPISGHTALYWYRQSLGQGPEFLIYFQGTGAADDSGLPNDRFFAVRPEGSVSTLKIQRTERGDSAVYLCASSVRTGGTGELFFGEGSRLTVL.

This sequence joins TRBV2 and TRBJ1-4, with D possibly TRBD1 on 6 matching bases. Germline-derived CDR1 and CDR2 are SNHLY and FYNNEI. Between the trimmed V and J ends, which lost 2 bases and 8 bases, there was a span of 9 bases. This CDR3 comprises 13 residues. CDR3 residues: CASSERDTEKLFF. The CDR3 DNA is TGTGCCAGCAGTGAAAGGGACACAGAAAAACTGTTTTTT. The full variable domain, rest sourced from reference TRBV2 and TRBJ1-4, is EPEVTQTPSHQVTQMGQEVILRCVPISNHLYFYWYRQILGQKVEFLVSFYNNEISEKSEIFDDQFSVERPDGSNFTLKIRSTKLEDSAMYFCASSERDTEKLFFGSGTQLSVL.

The V and J genes are TRBV5-6 and TRBJ2-3, with 12 bases fitting TRBD2. The CDR3 has 16 residues. V shed 4 bases and J 2 bases; nucleotides not matched to a gene: 5. Germline V gene data show CDR1 as SGHDT and CDR2 as YYEEEE. CDR3 sequence (DNA): TGTGCCAGCAGCCATGGACTAGCGGGACTCACAGATACGCAGTATTTT. It is translated as CASSHGLAGLTDTQYF.

The V and J genes are TRBV19 and TRBJ2-3, with 12 bases identical to TRBD2. With 6 bases clipped from V and 2 bases from J, the junction kept 12 bases outside the gene matches. The CDR3 sequence is 18 residues long. The V gene's germline CDR1 is LNHDA and CDR2 SQIVND (reference sequence). CDR3 loop: CASRGLAGSLKATDTQYF. CDR3 coding DNA: TGTGCCAGTAGAGGACTAGCGGGGAGCCTAAAAGCCACAGATACGCAGTATTTT.

This clone has at least ten counts. CDR3 bases: TGCGCCAGCAGCTTGGAGCTCGTGATGAACACTGAAGCTTTCTTT. Protein: CASSLELVMNTEAFF. The gene calls are TRBV5-1 and TRBJ1-1; D call uncertain. Trimming took 0 bases from V and 0 from J, leaving 9 bases between them. The CDR3 extends over 15 amino acids. Looked up from germline, CDR1 is SGHRS and CDR2 is YFSETQ.

There are a few counts of this clone. The chain combines TRBV19 with TRBJ1-1; 9 nucleotides align to TRBD1. The V segment lost 6 bases and the J segment 5 bases; nucleotides outside the gene matches: 10. This CDR3 has 15 residues. CDR1 is LNHDA and CDR2 is SQIVND in the germline V gene (reference sequence). CDR3 loop: CASSPGQGTGTEAFF. CDR3 nucleotides: TGTGCCAGTAGCCCGGGACAGGGAACGGGAACTGAAGCTTTCTTT.

The CDR3 protein is CAISGWTGVMEDYGYTF. CDR3 coding DNA: TGTGCCATCAGTGGATGGACAGGGGTAATGGAAGACTATGGCTACACCTTC. V gene TRBV10-3 combines with J gene TRBJ1-2; TRBD1 aligns across 9 bases. The germline CDR1 and CDR2 sequences are ENHRY and SYGVKD. This CDR3 contains 17 residues. Germline trimming cut 4 bases from V and 3 bases from J; bases unmatched to any gene: 12.

The chain recombines TRBV24-1 with TRBJ2-5; D unclear. The V end was cut by 3 bases, the J end by 3 bases, with 4 bases between. In germline, CDR1 is KGHDR, CDR2 SFDVKD. This CDR3 spans 12 amino acids. CDR3 residues: CATSDEEETQYF. CDR3 DNA sequence: TGTGCCACCAGTGATGAGGAAGAGACCCAGTACTTC.

The gene calls are TRBV19 and TRBJ1-2; 7 bases align to TRBD1. Germline V gene sequence: CDR1 LNHDA, CDR2 SQIVND (reference sequence). The CDR3 runs to 13 residues. Unmatched junction bases numbered 6, after V lost 7 bases and J lost 4 bases. CDR3: CASNEGATYGYTF. The CDR3 DNA sequence: TGTGCCAGTAATGAGGGGGCAACCTATGGCTACACCTTC.

The chain recombines TRBV5-1 with TRBJ1-4; D is uncertain. This CDR3 is 16 amino acids long. The V gene's germline CDR1 is SGHRS and CDR2 YFSETQ. Trimming shortened V by 0 bases and J by 8 bases, and 17 bases separated the two germline ends. The CDR3 loop is CASSLDPRAGGEKLFF. Here the CDR3 DNA reads TGCGCCAGCAGCTTGGACCCAAGGGCCGGAGGGGAAAAACTGTTTTTT. The full variable domain, completed using reference TRBV5-1 and TRBJ1-4, is KAGVTQTPRYLIKTRGQQVTLSCSPISGHRSVSWYQQTPGQGLQFLFEYFSETQRNKGNFPGRFSGRQFSNSRSEMNVSTLELGDSALYLCASSLDPRAGGEKLFFGSGTQLSVL.

The V and J genes are TRBV27 and TRBJ1-2, with TRBD1 as a possible D gene (5 bases). V dropped 4 bases and J dropped 3 bases, with 9 bases sitting between them. CDR3 length: 13 residues. Germline V lookup: CDR1 MNHEY, CDR2 SMNVEV (reference sequence). CDR3 protein: CASSYTGDYGYTF. CDR3 sequence (DNA): TGTGCCAGCAGTTACACGGGGGACTATGGCTACACCTTC.

The genes are TRBV6-1 and TRBJ1-2; D not certain. Looked up from germline, CDR1 is MNHNS and CDR2 is SASEGT. This CDR3 has 13 amino acids. Trimming left V 3 bases short and J 7 bases short, with 12 bases between. CDR3 DNA sequence: TGTGCCAGCAGTGATAGGACTATTGGTGGCTACACCTTC. It specifies CASSDRTIGGYTF.

The chain combines TRBV25-1 with TRBJ2-2; 11 positions match TRBD2. The CDR3 covers 18 residues. Germline V lookup: CDR1 MGHDK, CDR2 SYGVNS. The ends lost 0 bases at V and 1 base at J; junction bases unmatched: 4. CDR3 nucleotide sequence: TGTGCCAGCAGTGAATATCTAGCGGGGGGAGGGAACACCGGGGAGCTGTTTTTT. Encoded protein: CASSEYLAGGGNTGELFF.